The 21 T cell receptor beta chains below come from one sample, sequenced in a study of shared clonotypes between healthy human individuals. Positive CCR7 selection of CD45RO-negative cells yielded the naive CD8 cells, and terminally differentiated effector memory CD45RA+ cells were excluded. This table comes from immunoSEQ multiplex PCR, and its TCRdb copy is limited to in-frame clones, with some not included. The table has some 2,100,000 clones, more than 85% seen once. Sequencing was done on a sample of naive CD8+ T cells from PBMCs. The receptors were sampled from a man aged 18-30 years in good health. Some clones in this sample may be carry-over from other donors' samples.

Written as DNA, the CDR3 is TGTGCCAGCAGTAAAGGGCCCCAGTTTGGTGACACTGAAGCTTTCTTT. Its protein is CASSKGPQFGDTEAFF. The chain combines TRBV6-1 with TRBJ1-1; D gene ambiguous. The CDR3 is 16 residues long. V was pared by 5 bases and J by 3 bases, with 19 bases between. Per the germline V gene, CDR1 is MNHNS and CDR2 is SASEGT.

V usage is TRBV27 and J usage is TRBJ2-7, with D maybe TRBD1 (6 bases). Trimming removed 5 bases at V and 2 bases at J, with 19 bases between. The length of the CDR3 is 16 residues. Germline V gene sequence: CDR1 MNHEY, CDR2 SMNVEV (reference sequence). For the CDR3, the DNA is TGTGCCAGCAGTCTCCTAGGACAGCCAAACGCCTACGAGCAGTACTTC. Residues: CASSLLGQPNAYEQYF.

This chain uses TRBV2 with TRBJ1-1, with D unclear. This CDR3 contains 12 residues. The germline V and J ends were trimmed by 11 bases and 7 bases, with 17 bases remaining between them. Germline V lookup: CDR1 SNHLY, CDR2 FYNNEI. For the CDR3, the DNA is TGTGCCTTTGAGGACTCGGCAAATGAAGCTTTCTTT. This encodes CAFEDSANEAFF.

V gene TRBV28 combines with J gene TRBJ2-1; weak D call: TRBD2 (6 bases). The germline V gene has CDR1 MDHEN and CDR2 SYDVKM. This CDR3 spans 15 amino acids. Trimming pared 1 base from V and 8 bases from J, leaving 15 bases between. The CDR3 loop is CASSLYAGIFDEQFF. The DNA for the CDR3 is TGTGCCAGCAGTTTATATGCGGGGATTTTTGATGAGCAGTTCTTC.

This chain joins TRBV27 and TRBJ2-2; D is possibly TRBD2 (5 bases). CDR1 and CDR2 (germline): MNHEY, SMNVEV (reference sequence). The CDR3 consists of 16 residues. V was pared by 2 bases and J by 4 bases, with 14 bases between. The CDR3 DNA sequence: TGTGCCAGCAGTTTAGGCTTCGGGGTAGGCACCGGGGAGCTGTTTTTT. Protein sequence: CASSLGFGVGTGELFF.

V gene TRBV7-9 combines with J gene TRBJ2-7, with D possibly TRBD1 on 6 matching bases. This CDR3 has 14 residues. Trimming left V 5 bases short and J 3 bases short, with 14 bases between. The germline gives CDR1 SEHNR, CDR2 FQNEAQ (reference sequence). CDR3 protein: CASSAWDTDYEQYF. DNA for the CDR3: TGTGCCAGCAGCGCCTGGGACACCGACTACGAGCAGTACTTC.

The genes are TRBV9 and TRBJ2-2; D unclear. This CDR3 region has 12 residues. Germline V gives CDR1 SGDLS, CDR2 YYNGEE. The V end was cut by 6 bases, the J end by 7 bases, with 10 bases between. In DNA, the CDR3 is TGTGCCAGCACCCCGGGTGGCGGGGAGCTGTTTTTT. As protein: CASTPGGGELFF.

This clone was counted a few times. The chain uses TRBV4-2 and TRBJ1-1; no reliable D call. Per the germline V gene, CDR1 is LGHNA and CDR2 is YNFKEQ. This CDR3 has 13 residues. V was clipped by 4 bases and J by 5 bases, with 11 bases between them. This CDR3 is CASSPNLRTEAFF. The CDR3 DNA is TGTGCCAGCAGCCCCAACCTCCGAACTGAAGCTTTCTTT.

The chain links TRBV4-2 to TRBJ2-1, with no clear D. The germline V gene has CDR1 LGHNA and CDR2 YNFKEQ. The CDR3 length is 15 residues. Trimming removed 1 base at V and 4 bases at J, with 11 bases between. CDR3 in amino acids: CASSQGAIGYNEQFF. In nucleotides, the CDR3 is TGTGCCAGCAGCCAAGGTGCCATCGGGTACAATGAGCAGTTCTTC.

The chain uses TRBV4-2 and TRBJ2-1, with 12 bases aligning to TRBD1. The length of the CDR3 is 15 residues. Germline CDR1 is LGHNA and CDR2 is YNFKEQ. The trim removed 4 bases at V and 8 bases at J, leaving 6 bases unmatched. The CDR3 DNA follows: TGTGCCAGCAGCCCTCACGGGACAGGGGGCGATGAGCAGTTCTTC. As protein: CASSPHGTGGDEQFF.

A note on this clone: Other DNA sequences from this sample encode an identical CDR3 as well. The rearrangement uses TRBV27 and TRBJ2-5; 8 positions match TRBD1. The CDR3 is made up of 14 amino acids. CDR1 MNHEY and CDR2 SMNVEV come from the germline V gene (reference sequence). V lost 6 bases, J lost 2 bases, and 5 bases stayed unmatched. The CDR3 is CASSRRDRQETQYF. Written as DNA, the CDR3 is TGTGCCAGCAGCCGACGGGACAGGCAAGAGACCCAGTACTTC.

The chain employs TRBV27 and TRBJ1-2; D remains unclear. The CDR3 extends over 15 amino acids. V gave up 0 bases and J gave up 1 base, with 9 bases separating them. Germline V gene sequence: CDR1 MNHEY, CDR2 SMNVEV (reference sequence). The CDR3 protein is CASSLSRSVNYGYTF. The CDR3 DNA sequence: TGTGCCAGCAGTTTATCTCGGTCAGTTAACTATGGCTACACCTTC.

This clone has just one count. V gene TRBV15 combines with J gene TRBJ2-7; possibly TRBD2 for D (5 bases). CDR3 length: 15 amino acids. Trimming cost V 0 bases and J 0 bases, with 9 bases left between them. CDR1 is LNHNV, CDR2 YYDKDF, per germline (reference sequence). CDR3 amino acids: CATSRDGGISYEQYF. The CDR3 bases are TGTGCCACCAGCAGAGATGGAGGTATCTCCTACGAGCAGTACTTC.

J is TRBJ2-7 and V is TRBV18, with a possible D match to TRBD1 (5 bases). Germline V lookup: CDR1 KGHSH, CDR2 LQKENI. The germline V and J ends were trimmed by 8 bases and 5 bases, with 19 bases remaining between them. The CDR3 covers 14 residues. The CDR3 loop is CASAAGFYIDEQYF. The DNA of the CDR3 is TGTGCCAGCGCAGCAGGGTTCTATATCGACGAGCAGTACTTC.

The gene calls are TRBV7-9 and TRBJ2-7; TRBD2 matches at 8 bases. The CDR3 length is 15 residues. Germline CDR1 and CDR2: SEHNR and FQNEAQ (reference sequence). V dropped 4 bases and J dropped 6; count of bases not matched to a gene: 11. This CDR3 reads CASSSLVGRAGEQYF. DNA for the CDR3: TGTGCCAGCAGCTCCCTTGTCGGGAGGGCGGGCGAGCAGTACTTC.

This chain joins TRBV11-2 and TRBJ2-7; TRBD1 matches at 11 bases. The CDR3 is made up of 13 amino acids. Germline lookup yields CDR1 SGHAT and CDR2 FQNNGV. Trimming took 8 bases from V and 2 from J; bases not matched to a gene: 2. The CDR3 spells CASGGQGAYEQYF. DNA for the CDR3: TGTGCCAGCGGGGGACAGGGGGCCTACGAGCAGTACTTC. The whole variable domain, filled in from reference TRBV11-2 and TRBJ2-7, reads EAGVAQSPRYKIIEKRQSVAFWCNPISGHATLYWYQQILGQGPKLLIQFQNNGVVDDSQLPKDRFSAERLKGVDSTLKIQPAKLEDSAVYLCASGGQGAYEQYFGPGTRLTVT.

The chain's CDR3 is CASSLVGDRSRNTIYF. DNA for the CDR3: TGTGCCAGCAGCTTAGTAGGGGACAGAAGTAGAAACACCATATATTTT. The chain recombines TRBV11-2 with TRBJ1-3, with 7 bases lining up with TRBD1. From germline, CDR1 is SGHAT and CDR2 FQNNGV. This CDR3 contains 16 residues. J gave up 5 bases and V 1 base, and 8 bases lay outside the gene matches.

The chain carries TRBV4-1 and TRBJ2-1; TRBD2 agrees at 14 bases. Germline assignment: CDR1 MGHRA and CDR2 YSYEKL. Germline trimming cut 1 base from V and 8 bases from J; bases unmatched to any gene: 4. The CDR3 is made up of 16 amino acids. CDR3 DNA: TGCGCCAGCAGCCAAGGGACTAGCGGGAGGTCCTATGAGCAGTTCTTC. Translating gives CASSQGTSGRSYEQFF.

The chain uses TRBV19 and TRBJ1-5; D ambiguous. V shed 1 base and J shed 9 bases, with 10 bases lying between them. Germline V CDR1 and CDR2: LNHDA, SQIVND (reference sequence). This CDR3 has 13 amino acids. The CDR3 loop is CASSIGQWGPQHF. In nucleotides, the CDR3 is TGTGCCAGTAGTATAGGGCAATGGGGGCCCCAGCATTTT.

CDR3 in amino acids: CASSQVLKDRGDEQYF. In nucleotides, the CDR3 is TGCGCCAGCAGCCAAGTCCTTAAGGACAGGGGCGACGAGCAGTACTTC. This chain links TRBV4-1 with TRBJ2-7; 9 bases align to TRBD1. The junction had 9 bases not matched to a gene; V was cut back by 1 base and J by 5 bases. The CDR3 runs 16 residues. Germline V lookup: CDR1 MGHRA, CDR2 YSYEKL.

J is TRBJ2-1 and V is TRBV29-1, with D possibly called TRBD1 or TRBD2 (5 bases each). CDR1 is SQVTM, CDR2 ANQGSEA, per germline. This CDR3 has 12 amino acids. Between the trimmed V and J ends, which lost 6 bases and 6 bases, there was a span of 12 bases. CDR3 in DNA: TGCAGCGTGATAGACGGGGCCAATGAGCAGTTCTTC. Its protein product is CSVIDGANEQFF.